Each of the 28 T cell receptor beta chains below was sequenced from the same sample in a study of T cells after yellow fever vaccination. TCRdb itself ran the 5' RACE reads through MiXCR, one entry per CDR3 protein. The table has approximately 330,000 distinct CDR3 sequences, roughly an eighth seen once. The sample consisted of CD4+ T cells sorted from PBMCs, taken 15 days after the yellow fever booster vaccination. All receptors derive from a young man who received the YFV17D yellow fever vaccine.

This clonotype was found a few times. The rearrangement joins TRBV5-1 to TRBJ1-2; no definite D call. Trimming left V 0 bases short and J 7 bases short, with 34 bases between. The CDR3 has 21 residues. CDR1 SGHRS and CDR2 YFSETQ come from the germline V gene. CDR3 protein: CASSLGHGRPTKVSLSGGYTF. The CDR3 DNA reads TGCGCCAGCAGCTTGGGTCACGGTCGGCCCACGAAGGTTTCCCTTTCAGGTGGCTACACCTTC.

This clonotype was seen only a few times. V is TRBV12-3 or TRBV12-4 and J is TRBJ1-2; tentatively, D is TRBD1 (6 bases). Trimming left V 5 bases short and J 6 bases short, with 13 bases between. CDR3 length: 13 residues. The chain's CDR3 is CASSNSGAHGYTF. The DNA for the CDR3 is TGTGCCAGCAGTAACTCAGGGGCCCATGGCTACACCTTC.

J is TRBJ2-3 and V is TRBV5-4; 11 bases are shared with TRBD2. Germline lookup yields CDR1 SGHNT and CDR2 YYREEE (reference sequence). The CDR3 covers 17 residues. Losses at the gene ends were 1 base for V and 1 base for J; bases not matched to a gene: 5. The DNA of the CDR3 is TGTGCCAGCAGCTTGAAGACTAGCGGGGTGGGCACAGATACGCAGTATTTT. Its protein is CASSLKTSGVGTDTQYF.

This chain links TRBV7-2 with TRBJ2-5; perhaps TRBD1 as D (6 bases). Germline V CDR1 and CDR2: SGHTA, FQGNSA. The CDR3 contains 15 residues. Between the trimmed V and J ends, which lost 0 bases and 5 bases, there was a span of 13 bases. CDR3 in amino acids: CASSLAYRVVETQYF. The CDR3 nucleotides read TGTGCCAGCAGCTTAGCCTACAGGGTGGTGGAGACCCAGTACTTC.

V gene TRBV5-1 combines with J gene TRBJ2-1; 10 nucleotides line up with TRBD2. The CDR3 has 15 residues. Germline CDR1 is SGHRS and CDR2 is YFSETQ. With 4 bases clipped from V and 9 bases from J, the junction kept 10 bases outside the gene matches. CDR3 amino acids: CASSTPSGGGGEQFF. Written as DNA, the CDR3 is TGCGCCAGCAGCACTCCTAGCGGGGGTGGAGGTGAGCAGTTCTTC.

CDR3 nucleotides: TGTGCCAGCAGGGCGGGACTCGCGAACACCGGGGAGCTGTTTTTT. This translates into CASRAGLANTGELFF. The rearrangement joins TRBV12-3 or TRBV12-4 to TRBJ2-2, with D perhaps matching TRBD2 (6 bases). This CDR3 has 15 amino acids. The V end was cut by 6 bases, the J end by 0 bases, with 11 bases between.

Only a few counts were recorded for this clonotype. This rearrangement joins TRBV28 to TRBJ1-4; D is perhaps TRBD1 (5 bases). The germline CDR1 and CDR2 sequences are MDHEN and SYDVKM. The V end lost 6 bases, the J end lost 4 bases, and 15 bases lay between the germline ends. This CDR3 contains 15 residues. CDR3 coding DNA: TGTGCCAGCAGGGAGGGGCCGGCCGGTAATGAAAAACTGTTTTTT. It is translated as CASREGPAGNEKLFF.

The chain has TRBV12-3 or TRBV12-4 and TRBJ2-3; TRBD2 agrees at 7 bases. The CDR3 is 15 amino acids. The J segment lost 1 base and the V segment lost 5 bases, leaving 6 bases of the junction unmatched. The CDR3 DNA follows: TGTGCCAGCAGTCTCACTAGCGCGGGCACAGATACGCAGTATTTT. Translation: CASSLTSAGTDTQYF.

This clonotype was seen repeatedly, ten times or more. The CDR3 reads CASSQVISSTYEQYF. In DNA form, the CDR3 reads TGCGCCAGCAGCCAAGTTATTAGCTCCACCTACGAGCAGTACTTC. The gene calls are TRBV4-3 and TRBJ2-7; D gene ambiguous. The CDR3 is made up of 15 amino acids. Germline V gives CDR1 LGHNA, CDR2 YSLEER. Trimming removed 1 base from V and 2 bases from J, with 12 bases in between.

The genes are TRBV11-2 and TRBJ1-1; D is perhaps TRBD1 (6 bases). Germline-derived CDR1 and CDR2 are SGHAT and FQNNGV. V lost 4 bases to trimming and J lost 0 bases, with 9 bases between them. There are 14 residues in the CDR3. The CDR3 DNA follows: TGTGCCAGCAGCTCGGACAGACTGAACACTGAAGCTTTCTTT. It encodes CASSSDRLNTEAFF.

This clonotype was detected a few times. V usage is TRBV7-2 and J usage is TRBJ1-2; a weak D match, TRBD1 (5 bases). The V gene lost 1 base and the J gene lost 7 bases, with 13 bases spanning the gap. Germline lookup yields CDR1 SGHTA and CDR2 FQGNSA. The CDR3 is 14 residues long. The CDR3 spells CASSLEGVRGGYTF. For the CDR3, the DNA is TGTGCCAGCAGCTTAGAAGGGGTGCGAGGTGGCTACACCTTC.

A few counts support this clonotype. This chain joins TRBV5-1 and TRBJ2-1; TRBD1 might be the D (5 bases). The ends were cut back, 3 bases at V and 9 bases at J, with 16 bases in the middle. CDR1 and CDR2 (germline): SGHRS, YFSETQ. This CDR3 has 14 residues. This chain's CDR3 is CASSWGPVLGEQFF. The CDR3 bases are TGCGCCAGCAGCTGGGGCCCCGTCCTCGGTGAGCAGTTCTTC.

The V gene is TRBV14, the J gene TRBJ1-1; D gene unclear. The germline V and J ends were trimmed by 4 bases and 5 bases, with 20 bases remaining between them. Germline CDR1 reads SGHDN; CDR2 reads FVKESK. There are 16 residues in the CDR3. The DNA for the CDR3 is TGTGCCAGCAGCCGAAGGATCGGGGATCGCAGGACTGAAGCTTTCTTT. Translating it yields CASSRRIGDRRTEAFF. Full variable domain (missing parts from reference TRBV14 and TRBJ1-1): EAGVTQFPSHSVIEKGQTVTLRCDPISGHDNLYWYRRVMGKEIKFLLHFVKESKQDESGMPNNRFLAERTGGTYSTLKVQPAELEDSGVYFCASSRRIGDRRTEAFFGQGTRLTVV.

This clonotype has just a few counts. The junction departs from the called germline gene at one end, perhaps through a read error. The chain combines TRBV18 with TRBJ2-7; 7 positions agree with TRBD1. The germline gives CDR1 KGHSH, CDR2 LQKENI. The CDR3 loop spans 14 amino acids. CDR3 region: CASFPDRNSYEQHF. The CDR3 bases are TGTGCCAGCTTCCCGGACAGGAACTCCTACGAGCAGCACTTC. The complete variable domain, with remaining parts taken from reference TRBV18 and TRBJ2-7, reads NAGVMQNPRHLVRRRGQEARLRCSPMKGHSHVYWYRQLPEEGLKFMVYLQKENIIDESGMPKERFSAEFPKEGPSILRIQQVVRGDSAAYFCASFPDRNSYEQHFGPGTRLTVT.

The chain uses TRBV5-1 and TRBJ1-3; 8 positions agree with TRBD1. The germline gives CDR1 SGHRS, CDR2 YFSETQ. V gave up 0 bases and J gave up 4 bases; unmatched junction bases: 3. The CDR3 runs to 15 residues. The CDR3 region is CASSLAGGPGNTIYF. In DNA, the CDR3 is TGCGCCAGCAGCTTGGCAGGGGGCCCAGGAAACACCATATATTTT.

This clonotype has ten or more counts. The CDR3 nucleotides read TGTGCCAGCAGCTTAAGGGGGATGGCGGGGGGCGATGAGCAGTTCTTC. Protein sequence: CASSLRGMAGGDEQFF. This chain links TRBV7-2 with TRBJ2-1; 8 bases align to TRBD2. V gave up 2 bases and J gave up 8 bases; unmatched junction bases: 11. The CDR3 length is 16 residues. Germline loops: CDR1 SGHTA, CDR2 FQGNSA.

The V and J genes are TRBV12-3 or TRBV12-4 and TRBJ1-2; D is possibly TRBD1 (6 bases). This CDR3 is built from 14 residues. V lost 3 bases and J 4 bases, leaving 12 bases between the germline ends. CDR3 loop: CASSLRTASYGYTF. The CDR3 DNA reads TGTGCCAGCAGTTTGCGGACAGCCTCCTATGGCTACACCTTC.

There are many counts of this clonotype. J is TRBJ2-1 and V is TRBV2; 10 bases are a match to TRBD2. Germline trimming cut 7 bases from V and 3 bases from J; bases unmatched to any gene: 6. The CDR3 loop spans 15 amino acids. Germline loops: CDR1 SNHLY, CDR2 FYNNEI. The CDR3 here is CASTLSGGSYNEQFF. CDR3 DNA sequence: TGTGCCAGCACCCTTAGCGGGGGGAGCTACAATGAGCAGTTCTTC.

V is TRBV2 and J is TRBJ2-1; 8 bases match TRBD2. The CDR3 runs 15 residues. Germline loops: CDR1 SNHLY, CDR2 FYNNEI. Trimming took 7 bases from V and 0 from J; bases not matched to a gene: 5. The CDR3 DNA sequence: TGTGCCAGCACCCCCGGGGGGGCCTCCTACAATGAGCAGTTCTTC. This gives the protein CASTPGGASYNEQFF.

The rearrangement uses TRBV4-1 and TRBJ2-5; D is unclear. The CDR3 length is 14 residues. The germline CDR1 and CDR2 sequences are MGHRA and YSYEKL. The germline V and J ends were trimmed by 3 bases and 5 bases, with 13 bases remaining between them. CDR3: CASSQGMWSETQYF. CDR3 DNA: TGCGCCAGCAGCCAGGGAATGTGGTCCGAGACCCAGTACTTC.

The genes are TRBV12-3 or TRBV12-4 and TRBJ1-6, with a possible D match to TRBD1 (5 bases). The ends were cut back, 6 bases at V and 10 bases at J, with 10 bases in the middle. The CDR3 consists of 12 residues. Here the CDR3 reads CASRPGGSPLHF. CDR3 nucleotides: TGTGCCAGCAGACCGGGGGGATCACCCCTCCACTTT.

This clonotype was detected only a few times. This chain connects TRBV7-9 to TRBJ2-5, with 9 bases aligning to TRBD2. The J segment lost 4 bases and the V segment lost 11 bases, leaving 11 bases of the junction unmatched. This CDR3 region has 14 residues. Germline V gene sequence: CDR1 SEHNR, CDR2 FQNEAQ (reference sequence). CDR3 residues: CALPLSGGSETQYF. Here the CDR3 DNA reads TGTGCCTTGCCCCTTAGCGGGGGTTCAGAGACCCAGTACTTC.

The chain links TRBV4-3 to TRBJ2-7, with 10 bases identical to TRBD2. V gave up 5 bases and J gave up 3 bases; unmatched junction bases: 7. Germline CDR1 and CDR2: LGHNA and YSLEER. This CDR3 is 15 amino acids long. CDR3 region: CASSGWTSGNYEQYF. The CDR3 region has the DNA TGCGCCAGCAGCGGATGGACTAGCGGAAACTACGAGCAGTACTTC.

This clonotype was observed a few times. This chain connects TRBV29-1 to TRBJ2-2; D tentatively reads TRBD1 or TRBD2 (6 bases each). Germline V gives CDR1 SQVTM, CDR2 ANQGSEA. The CDR3 totals 14 residues. V was shortened by 7 bases and J by 2 bases, with 14 bases between the two germline ends. The CDR3 DNA is TGCAGCGCCCTTCGGGGGCCTAACACCGGGGAGCTGTTTTTT. This encodes CSALRGPNTGELFF.

The rearrangement joins TRBV20-1 to TRBJ1-5; no firm D call. Germline V lookup: CDR1 DFQATT, CDR2 SNEGSKA (reference sequence). Trimming took 5 bases from V and 7 from J, leaving 9 bases between them. The length of the CDR3 is 11 residues. Here the CDR3 reads CSAGVNQPQHF. The CDR3 coding sequence is TGCAGTGCTGGTGTGAACCAGCCCCAGCATTTT.

This clonotype was detected a few times. The J gene is TRBJ1-6, the V gene TRBV20-1; D unclear. V was shortened by 1 base and J by 6 bases, with 10 bases between the two germline ends. From germline, CDR1 is DFQATT and CDR2 SNEGSKA (reference sequence). The CDR3 extends over 14 amino acids. In DNA form, the CDR3 reads TGCAGTGCTAGAGGGCTCTGGGCTAATTCACCCCTCCACTTT. Translated, it gives CSARGLWANSPLHF.

The chain couples TRBV7-9 to TRBJ1-1; D not resolved. The germline V gene encodes CDR1 SEHNR and CDR2 FQNEAQ (reference sequence). The CDR3 totals 12 residues. Trimming removed 6 bases from V and 7 bases from J, with 12 bases in between. The CDR3 sequence: CASRGLIGEAFF. CDR3 coding DNA: TGTGCCAGCAGAGGGTTGATTGGTGAAGCTTTCTTT.

The rearrangement joins TRBV7-3 to TRBJ2-5; 9 nucleotides match TRBD1. CDR1 is SGHTA, CDR2 FQGTGA, per germline. The CDR3 covers 13 residues. J lost 7 bases, V lost 4 bases, and 4 bases had no gene match. CDR3 sequence: CASSYRTGATQYF. The CDR3 DNA sequence: TGTGCCAGCAGCTACCGGACAGGGGCGACCCAGTACTTC.